The 20 T cell receptor beta chains presented below share a single source sample, sequenced in a study of OX40 agonist ivuxolimab in advanced cancers. This table comes from immunoSEQ multiplex PCR, and its TCRdb copy is limited to in-frame clones, with some not included. The table has more than 65,000 clones, approximately 93% seen once; the top ten hold roughly 0.27%. Sequences were derived from CD4+ or CD8+ T cells sorted from blood, sampled in a trial of the OX40 agonist ivuxolimab. Every receptor here comes from an adult with an advanced solid tumor such as melanoma, head and neck, liver or kidney cancer.

This chain uses TRBV6-5 with TRBJ1-2; unclear D gene. This CDR3 contains 15 residues. Germline-derived CDR1 and CDR2 are MNHEY and SVGAGI. With 4 bases removed from V and 1 base from J, the gap between germline ends came to 13 bases. The CDR3 coding sequence is TGTGCCAGCAGTTTCCGTGGGGAACGTAACTATGGCTACACCTTC. Its translation: CASSFRGERNYGYTF.

This chain uses TRBV20-1 with TRBJ2-7; D is uncertain. Germline CDR1 DFQATT, CDR2 SNEGSKA (reference sequence). This CDR3 has 10 residues. Trimming removed 5 bases from V and 6 bases from J, with 8 bases in between. CDR3 DNA: TGCAGTGCTTCAGACCGCGAGCAGTACTTC. This sequence encodes CSASDREQYF.

The gene calls are TRBV6-6 and TRBJ1-2; D is uncertain. The V end lost 7 bases, the J end lost 4 bases, and 10 bases lay between the germline ends. The CDR3 is 12 residues long. Germline V CDR1 and CDR2: MNHNY, SVGAGI (reference sequence). CDR3 nucleotides: TGTGCCAGCAAGGAGGGATCCTATGGCTACACCTTC. Translation: CASKEGSYGYTF.

This clone was detected only a few times. The genes are TRBV19 and TRBJ2-1, with 11 bases that match TRBD2. Losses at the gene ends were 5 bases for V and 4 bases for J; bases not matched to a gene: 7. This CDR3 contains 16 residues. Germline CDR1 reads LNHDA; CDR2 reads SQIVND (reference sequence). The CDR3 region is CASSLLAGVGYNEQFF. The CDR3 DNA reads as TGTGCCAGTAGTTTACTAGCGGGAGTGGGATACAATGAGCAGTTCTTC.

The gene calls are TRBV19 and TRBJ2-3; D call uncertain. Per the germline V gene, CDR1 is LNHDA and CDR2 is SQIVND (reference sequence). V lost 4 bases and J lost 0, with 5 bases in between. The CDR3 covers 13 residues. The CDR3 here is CASSTDSTDTQYF. The CDR3 DNA reads TGTGCCAGTAGTACCGATAGCACAGATACGCAGTATTTT.

The rearrangement joins TRBV2 to TRBJ1-1, with D possibly being TRBD1 (5 bases). V gave up 4 bases and J gave up 1 base, with 10 bases separating them. Germline V gives CDR1 SNHLY, CDR2 FYNNEI. The CDR3 totals 14 residues. The CDR3 protein is CASSVGRRNTEAFF. CDR3 bases: TGTGCCAGCAGTGTGGGACGCCGGAACACTGAAGCTTTCTTT.

The rearrangement joins TRBV4-2 to TRBJ2-7; perhaps TRBD2 as D (5 bases). The V end lost 1 base, the J end lost 5 bases, and 12 bases lay between the germline ends. CDR1 and CDR2 from the germline V gene are LGHNA and YNFKEQ. This CDR3 has 14 residues. CDR3 region: CASSQGGVRHEQYF. The CDR3 coding sequence is TGTGCCAGCAGCCAAGGGGGAGTTCGCCACGAGCAGTACTTC.

V and J are TRBV15 and TRBJ1-1, with unresolved D. CDR3 length equals 17 residues. Trimming took off 0 bases at V and 1 base at J, with 15 bases between the two ends. Germline CDR1 is LNHNV and CDR2 is YYDKDF (reference sequence). As DNA, the CDR3 is TGTGCCACCAGCAGAGATCTAGGGTCCAGGACGAACACTGAAGCTTTCTTT. It translates to CATSRDLGSRTNTEAFF.

The chain uses TRBV12-5 and TRBJ1-2, with 11 bases matching TRBD1. Germline V gene lookup returns CDR1 LGHNT and CDR2 FRNRAP. The CDR3 spans 16 residues. V shed 1 base and J 2 bases; nucleotides not matched to a gene: 3. CDR3 loop: CASGLAGTGGNYGYTF. As DNA, the CDR3 is TGTGCTAGTGGTTTGGCCGGGACAGGGGGGAACTATGGCTACACCTTC. Variable domain in full (rest from reference TRBV12-5 and TRBJ1-2): DARVTQTPRHKVTEMGQEVTMRCQPILGHNTVFWYRQTMMQGLELLAYFRNRAPLDDSGMPKDRFSAEMPDATLATLKIQPSEPRDSAVYFCASGLAGTGGNYGYTFGSGTRLTVV.

CDR3 nucleotide sequence: TGTGCCAGTAGTATAGTCCGGGGATCCTACGAGCAGTACTTC. This translates into CASSIVRGSYEQYF. The genes are TRBV19 and TRBJ2-7, with D perhaps TRBD2 (5 bases). V lost 1 base, J lost 1 base, and 8 bases lay in between. This CDR3 is built from 14 residues. CDR1 is LNHDA, CDR2 SQIVND, per germline (reference sequence).

The chain combines TRBV7-2 with TRBJ2-7; D remains ambiguous. Trimming removed 5 bases from V and 6 bases from J, with 17 bases in between. The germline gives CDR1 SGHTA, CDR2 FQGNSA. CDR3 length: 14 amino acids. The CDR3: CASSQTWPWSEQYF. DNA of the CDR3: TGTGCCAGCAGCCAAACATGGCCTTGGAGCGAGCAGTACTTC.

This rearrangement joins TRBV6-1 to TRBJ1-1; D not resolved. V dropped 7 bases and J dropped 11 bases, with 20 bases sitting between them. This CDR3 is built from 13 residues. The germline CDR1 and CDR2 sequences are MNHNS and SASEGT. CDR3 DNA: TGTGCCAGCATTACAACAAACCCGCCCATGGCTTTCTTT. Translation gives CASITTNPPMAFF.

Concerning this clone: An end of the junction differs from the germline gene, which may be a read error. The V and J genes are TRBV7-2 and TRBJ2-7; D perhaps matches TRBD1 (5 bases). Germline V CDR1 and CDR2: SGHTA, FQGNSA. The CDR3 runs to 12 residues. CDR3 in amino acids: CASSLTAKSPTF. As DNA, the CDR3 is TGTGCCAGCAGCTTGACAGCTAAATCCCCTACCTTC.

This clone was detected a few times. The chain carries TRBV29-1 and TRBJ2-1; 10 positions agree with TRBD2. This CDR3 has 15 amino acids. The germline V gene encodes CDR1 SQVTM and CDR2 ANQGSEA. V shed 3 bases and J 1 base; nucleotides not matched to a gene: 3. In DNA, the CDR3 is TGCAGCGTTGACGGACTAGCGGATTCCTACAATGAGCAGTTCTTC. This encodes CSVDGLADSYNEQFF.

The gene calls are TRBV6-1 and TRBJ2-3; 11 nucleotides match TRBD2. There are 15 residues in the CDR3. J lost 2 bases, V lost 10 bases, and 8 bases had no gene match. From germline, CDR1 is MNHNS and CDR2 SASEGT. The CDR3: CATLGLAESTDTQYF. For the CDR3, the DNA is TGTGCCACCTTGGGACTAGCGGAGTCCACAGATACGCAGTATTTT.

V and J are TRBV6-1 and TRBJ1-5, with D hard to call. CDR1 MNHNS and CDR2 SASEGT come from the germline V gene. V lost 6 bases, J lost 6 bases, and 12 bases lay in between. The CDR3 loop spans 13 amino acids. CDR3 sequence reads: CASRGGVPQPQHF. CDR3 in DNA: TGTGCCAGCAGGGGCGGGGTCCCTCAGCCCCAGCATTTT.

The chain employs TRBV5-1 and TRBJ2-1; tentative D call: TRBD1 (6 bases). The CDR3 is 17 amino acids. The germline V and J ends were trimmed by 4 bases and 3 bases, with 20 bases remaining between them. CDR1 and CDR2 from the germline V gene are SGHRS and YFSETQ. CDR3 region: CASSPAGAGAFYNEQFF. CDR3 nucleotide sequence: TGCGCCAGCAGCCCGGCAGGGGCAGGGGCGTTCTACAATGAGCAGTTCTTC.

This sequence joins TRBV7-9 and TRBJ2-2; 13 bases are a match to TRBD2. The CDR3 covers 19 residues. With 4 bases clipped from V and 2 bases from J, the junction kept 10 bases outside the gene matches. Germline assignment: CDR1 SEHNR and CDR2 FQNEAQ (reference sequence). This chain's CDR3 is CASSSDPGLAGPNTGELFF. The CDR3 DNA follows: TGTGCCAGCAGCTCCGACCCGGGACTAGCGGGACCAAACACCGGGGAGCTGTTTTTT.

The chain combines TRBV5-4 with TRBJ1-2; 10 nucleotides agree with TRBD1. V dropped 3 bases and J dropped 5; count of bases not matched to a gene: 7. CDR1 is SGHNT and CDR2 is YYREEE in the germline V gene (reference sequence). The CDR3 contains 15 residues. As DNA, the CDR3 is TGTGCCAGCAGCTCGACACCGGGACAGGGGTATGGCTACACCTTC. Translation: CASSSTPGQGYGYTF.

The chain recombines TRBV9 with TRBJ1-6; possible D gene TRBD1, 5 bases. Germline CDR1 and CDR2: SGDLS and YYNGEE. V dropped 6 bases and J dropped 0 bases, with 13 bases sitting between them. The CDR3 covers 16 residues. The CDR3 loop reads CASTSTASSYNSPLHF. The DNA of the CDR3 is TGTGCCAGCACTTCGACAGCCAGCTCCTATAATTCACCCCTCCACTTT. The full variable domain, in which reference TRBV9 and TRBJ1-6 provide the parts outside the CDR3, is DSGVTQTPKHLITATGQRVTLRCSPRSGDLSVYWYQQSLDQGLQFLIQYYNGEERAKGNILERFSAQQFPDLHSELNLSSLELGDSALYFCASTSTASSYNSPLHFGNGTRLTVT.